The T cell receptor (beta chain) described here comes from a study of shared clonotypes between healthy human individuals. About the research overall: Every donor yielded three CD4 naive, three CD4 memory, two CD8 naive and one CD8 memory plate.

Genomic DNA belonging to each subset was distributed in equal measure over several immunoSEQ plates. Some clones are missing from TCRdb's copy, which holds only in-frame ones; the method was immunoSEQ multiplex PCR. The table records roughly 850,000 clones, 96% of them present only once. Naive CD8 cells, CD45RO-negative and positively selected for CCR7, excluded terminally differentiated effector memory CD45RA+ cells. Healthy HIV-negative adults without recent acute infections or vaccinations served as donors. Caucasian adults living in Nashville, Tennessee, provided all samples. V gave up 4 bases and J gave up 1 base; unmatched junction bases: 3. The CDR3 has 16 residues. CDR1 SQVTM and CDR2 ANQGSEA come from the germline V gene.

The receptor was derived from a man younger than 40 in good health. Material for sequencing was naive CD8+ T cells sorted from blood. The chain couples TRBV29-1 to TRBJ2-1; the match to TRBD2 covers 14 bases. CDR3 amino acids: CSVVGLAGASYNEQFF. As DNA, the CDR3 is TGCAGCGTTGTGGGACTAGCGGGAGCGTCCTACAATGAGCAGTTCTTC.